This is a list of T cell receptor beta chains from one sample in a study of OX40 agonist ivuxolimab in advanced cancers. Measured with immunoSEQ multiplex PCR; TCRdb has only the in-frame clones, and not every one. The sample consists of about 79,000 clones, roughly 91% of them appearing once. Here the sequenced sample was CD4+ or CD8+ T cells sorted from blood, taken in a trial of the OX40 agonist ivuxolimab. The receptor source for this set is an adult with an advanced solid tumor such as melanoma, head and neck, liver or kidney cancer. Each CDR3 is given with its conserved first and last residue. D genes are given only for firm matches. Clone sizes are given selectively: once, few, many, or a class where the clone is expanded.

d_call clone_size j_call v_call cdr3_nt cdr3_aa
NA NA TRBJ2-1 TRBV11-2 TGTGCCAGCAGCCCATGGACCAGCTACAATGAGCAGTTCTTC CASSPWTSYNEQFF
TRBD1 NA TRBJ2-7 TRBV19 TGTGCCAGTAGTATCAAGAGGACAGGGGGTCTAGGCGGATACGAGCAGTACTTC CASSIKRTGGLGGYEQYF
TRBD1 NA TRBJ2-5 TRBV7-9 TGTGCCAGCAGCCAAAAACAGGGGGCTGAGACCCAGTACTTC CASSQKQGAETQYF
TRBD1 NA TRBJ2-7 TRBV5-1 TGCGCCAGCAGCACTAGAGCCGGGACAGGGGAAGGGCACGAGCAGTACTTC CASSTRAGTGEGHEQYF
NA NA TRBJ1-1 TRBV19 TGTGCCAGTAGTAACCCGCTTTTTGAAGCTTTCTTT CASSNPLFEAFF
TRBD1 NA TRBJ1-1 TRBV25-1 TGTGCCAGCAGTGCCTATGAGGAAGAGGGGGCTGCGGCTTTCTTT CASSAYEEEGAAAFF
TRBD1 NA TRBJ1-6 TRBV6-5 TGTGCCAGCAAGGTCCAGGGGGTTCGGAATTCACCCCTCCACTTT CASKVQGVRNSPLHF
TRBD1 few TRBJ2-1 TRBV29-1 TGCAGCGTCGATCGACAGGGTCGTAATGAGCAGTTCTTC CSVDRQGRNEQFF
NA NA TRBJ2-3 TRBV6-6 TGTGCCAGCATTTCCCCATTGGGAGATACGCAGTATTTT CASISPLGDTQYF
NA few TRBJ1-5 TRBV5-1 TGCGCCAGCAGCTTCGGGGTCGGGGGTTATCAGCCCCAGCATTTT CASSFGVGGYQPQHF
NA NA TRBJ1-6 TRBV5-1 TGCGCCAGCAGCTTTCAAGGTATGGGTTCACCCCTCCACTTT CASSFQGMGSPLHF
TRBD1 NA TRBJ2-3 TRBV18 TGTGCCAGCTCACCACTGGGACAGGGGACCAGCACAGATACGCAGTATTTT CASSPLGQGTSTDTQYF
TRBD1 NA TRBJ1-2 TRBV5-4 TGTGCCAGCAGCTTGGGACAGGGGGATAACTATGGCTACACCTTC CASSLGQGDNYGYTF
TRBD1 NA TRBJ1-1 TRBV5-8 TGTGCCAGCAGATCCGGGACAGGGGAGACGAACACTGAAGCTTTCTTT CASRSGTGETNTEAFF
NA NA TRBJ2-1 TRBV6-5 TGTGCCAGCAGAAGGGGGGGGAAGTATGAGCAGTTCTTC CASRRGGKYEQFF
NA NA TRBJ1-2 TRBV20-1 TGCAGTGCTAGGGACAACTATGGCTACACCTTC CSARDNYGYTF
NA NA TRBJ1-2 TRBV5-1 TGCGCCAGCAGCTTGAGAGAGAGGGGCTATGGCTACACCTTC CASSLRERGYGYTF
NA NA TRBJ1-1 TRBV15 TGTGCCACCAGCAGAGCCGGGACAACGAACACTGAAGCTTTCTTT CATSRAGTTNTEAFF